These T cell receptor beta chains were read from a single sample in a study of T cell responses to AZD1222 COVID-19 vaccine. TCRdb's table, derived via immunoSEQ multiplex PCR, lists solely in-frame clones and lacks some. The sample lists approximately 120,000 clones; approximately 85% were seen once. The material sequenced was peripheral blood, taken 28 days after the second AZD1222 dose. The receptors here all came from an adult who received the AZD1222 COVID-19 vaccine. Both conserved end residues are part of each CDR3. A D gene is named only where the DNA matches it firmly. Some rows mark clone size as missing; the rest say once, few, many or name a class of expanded clone.

14	-	TRBV7-6	-	TRBJ1-5	TGTGCCAGCAGCTTAGGCCGGGACGGACAGCCCCAGCATTTT	CASSLGRDGQPQHF
15	once	TRBV6-5	-	TRBJ1-2	TGTGCCAGCAGTTACTCTTCGCAGGCCCTCTATGGCTACACCTTC	CASSYSSQALYGYTF
13	few	TRBV7-9	-	TRBJ2-2	TGTGCCAGCAGCCTCGAGGGATCCGGGGAGCTGTTTTTT	CASSLEGSGELFF
14	-	TRBV11-3	-	TRBJ2-1	TGTGCCAGCAGCTTAGATTCAAGAAGGGATGAGCAGTTCTTC	CASSLDSRRDEQFF
18	-	TRBV7-9	TRBD1	TRBJ1-3	TGTGCCAGCAGCACTTCAACAGGGGGGCGGTCAGCTGGAAACACCATATATTTT	CASSTSTGGRSAGNTIYF
13	-	TRBV5-1	-	TRBJ1-5	TGCGCCAGCAGCTTCGATCAGAATCAGCCCCAGCATTTT	CASSFDQNQPQHF
17	-	TRBV2	TRBD2	TRBJ2-2	TGTGCCAGCAGTGATGTCGGGACTAGGGGTTCTCCCGGGGAGCTGTTTTTT	CASSDVGTRGSPGELFF
14	-	TRBV7-3	-	TRBJ2-3	TGTGCCAGCAGCTCGGGTCGGGGCACAGATACGCAGTATTTT	CASSSGRGTDTQYF
15	-	TRBV6-5	-	TRBJ1-6	TGTGCCAGCATCCGGCTCCGGGTTCCTAATTCACCCCTCCACTTT	CASIRLRVPNSPLHF
13	-	TRBV4-1	-	TRBJ1-4	TGCGCCAGCAGCCAATGGGAGACAGAAAAACTGTTTTTT	CASSQWETEKLFF
13	-	TRBV12-5	TRBD1	TRBJ1-2	TGTGCTAGTGGTTCCGACAGGGGATTGGGCTACACCTTC	CASGSDRGLGYTF
15	-	TRBV5-1	-	TRBJ2-3	TGCGCCAGCAGCTTAGACGGTCAGGGCACAGATACGCAGTATTTT	CASSLDGQGTDTQYF
15	-	TRBV19	-	TRBJ1-2	TGTGCCAGTAGTATCGGGGCAGGGCTCAACTATGGCTACACCTTC	CASSIGAGLNYGYTF
14	-	TRBV3-1/TRBV3-2	-	TRBJ2-1	TGTGCCAGCAGCCAAATTCAGAGAGCGGATGAGCAGTTCTTC	CASSQIQRADEQFF
12	-	TRBV27	-	TRBJ2-5	TGTGCCAGCAGGGCTAGCTACGAGACCCAGTACTTC	CASRASYETQYF
17	-	TRBV4-1	TRBD1	TRBJ1-5	TGCGCCAGCAGCCCACGCCAGATAACAGGGGACAATCAGCCCCAGCATTTT	CASSPRQITGDNQPQHF
16	-	TRBV4-2	-	TRBJ2-3	TGTGCCAGCAGCCAGGCCTACTCTAGCGTTCCAGATACGCAGTATTTT	CASSQAYSSVPDTQYF
15	-	TRBV10-2	TRBD1	TRBJ1-6	TGCGCCAGCCGTATGACAGGGAGCGAAAATTCACCCCTCCACTTT	CASRMTGSENSPLHF
17	-	TRBV9	TRBD2	TRBJ2-1	TGTGCCAGCAGCGAGAGTGGACTAGCGGGGGGTGGCAATGAGCAGTTCTTC	CASSESGLAGGGNEQFF
12	-	TRBV5-6	-	TRBJ1-2	TGTGCCAGCACCTCGAGACCCTATGGCTACACCTTC	CASTSRPYGYTF
15	-	TRBV7-9	-	TRBJ2-5	TGTGCCAGCAGCCCTACACCGGGACAAAAAGAGACCCAGTACTTC	CASSPTPGQKETQYF
15	-	TRBV13	-	TRBJ2-2	TGTGCCAGCAGCTTAGGCCCTTCCACTTGGGGGGAGCTGTTTTTT	CASSLGPSTWGELFF
13	-	TRBV12-3/TRBV12-4	-	TRBJ1-2	TGTGCCAGCAGGACCCCAAGGAGCTATGGCTACACCTTC	CASRTPRSYGYTF
16	-	TRBV7-9	TRBD1	TRBJ2-2	TGTGCCAGCAGCTTAGCGAGGGGGCCGAACACCGGGGAGCTGTTTTTT	CASSLARGPNTGELFF
15	-	TRBV18	TRBD2	TRBJ2-1	TGTGCCAGCTCGCAGAGCGGGGGCGGGTACAATGAGCAGTTCTTC	CASSQSGGGYNEQFF
15	-	TRBV19	-	TRBJ1-1	TGTGCCAGTAGTATACAGGGTGTAGTGAACACTGAAGCTTTCTTT	CASSIQGVVNTEAFF
13	-	TRBV10-3	TRBD1	TRBJ2-5	TGTGCCACGACAGGGCCACTCGAAGAGACCCAGTACTTC	CATTGPLEETQYF
13	once	TRBV5-6	-	TRBJ1-1	TGTGCCAGCAGCCCGGGGACGGAATCTAGGGCTTTCTTT	CASSPGTESRAFF
15	-	TRBV30	-	TRBJ1-5	TGTGCCTGGACTACCGGGGGCCGACCCAATCAGCCCCAGCATTTT	CAWTTGGRPNQPQHF
16	-	TRBV3-1/TRBV3-2	-	TRBJ1-6	TGTGCCAGCAGCCTCGACACCCTTACCTATAATTCACCCCTCCACTTT	CASSLDTLTYNSPLHF
15	-	TRBV7-6	-	TRBJ2-4	TGTGCCAGCAGCCCGAGGGGCCCGGTGTGGAACATTCAGTACTTC	CASSPRGPVWNIQYF
16	-	TRBV30	-	TRBJ1-5	TGTGCCTGGAGTGCCTTACGGGGGCTGGGCAATCAGCCCCAGCATTTT	CAWSALRGLGNQPQHF
16	-	TRBV6-5	-	TRBJ1-6	TGTGCCAGCAGTTACTCGAGTGGGGACTATAATTCACCCCTCCACTTT	CASSYSSGDYNSPLHF
17	-	TRBV4-1	TRBD1	TRBJ2-1	TGCGCCAGCAGCCAATGGGCCGGGACAGGGTTCTACAATGAGCAGTTCTTC	CASSQWAGTGFYNEQFF
12	-	TRBV7-2	-	TRBJ2-3	TGTGCCAGCAGCTTGCCGTCAGATACGCAGTATTTT	CASSLPSDTQYF
15	-	TRBV7-2	-	TRBJ2-1	TGTGCCAGCAGCGAGGTGGGGGCCCCGTACAATGAGCAGTTCTTC	CASSEVGAPYNEQFF
15	-	TRBV10-2	TRBD1	TRBJ1-1	TGCGCCAGCCTGACAGGGGGCGCCACAAACACTGAAGCTTTCTTT	CASLTGGATNTEAFF
13	-	TRBV14	TRBD1	TRBJ1-1	TGTGCCAGCAGCCACACCGGGACAGCTGAAGCTTTCTTT	CASSHTGTAEAFF
14	-	TRBV7-6	TRBD1	TRBJ1-4	TGTGCCAGCAGCCCGGACAGGGGGTTTGAAAAACTGTTTTTT	CASSPDRGFEKLFF
12	-	TRBV6-1	TRBD1	TRBJ1-2	TGTGCCAGCACCCTACAGGGGAATGGCTACACCTTC	CASTLQGNGYTF
15	-	TRBV9	-	TRBJ2-5	TGTGCCAGCACCTCGGCCGGGGGCATGGGGGAGACCCAGTACTTC	CASTSAGGMGETQYF
13	-	TRBV15	-	TRBJ1-5	TGTGCCATCTTCGGAAATAGCAATCAGCCCCAGCATTTT	CAIFGNSNQPQHF
16	-	TRBV5-1	TRBD1	TRBJ1-2	TGCGCCAGCAGCTTGTTGGCTAAGGACAGGGGGCAAGGCTACACCTTC	CASSLLAKDRGQGYTF
14	-	TRBV7-2	-	TRBJ1-5	TGTGCCAGCAGCTTAGTTCTGCTCAATCAGCCCCAGCATTTT	CASSLVLLNQPQHF
15	-	TRBV6-2/TRBV6-3	TRBD1	TRBJ2-7	TGTGCCAGCAGTTACTATCGGACAGGGGGCTTGGAGCAGTACTTC	CASSYYRTGGLEQYF
16	-	TRBV27	-	TRBJ1-5	TGTGCCAGCAGTTTAAGGCGAGGGAGTAGCAATCAGCCCCAGCATTTT	CASSLRRGSSNQPQHF
16	-	TRBV30	TRBD2	TRBJ2-7	TGTGCCTGGAGGCATTTTTTATGGGGGGGCTCCTACGAGCAGTACTTC	CAWRHFLWGGSYEQYF
16	-	TRBV5-1	-	TRBJ2-1	TGCGCCAGCAGCTTGGCCACCGGGGGGCCCCGAAATGAGCAGTTCTTC	CASSLATGGPRNEQFF
11	-	TRBV10-3	-	TRBJ2-1	TGTGCCATCAGGGACTATGATGAGCAGTTCTTC	CAIRDYDEQFF
12	-	TRBV28	-	TRBJ1-6	TGTGCCAACAAGGGCAGTAATTCACCCCTCCACTTT	CANKGSNSPLHF
13	-	TRBV7-2	-	TRBJ1-5	TGTGCCAGCACCCTGAACAGCAATCAGCCCCAGCATTTT	CASTLNSNQPQHF